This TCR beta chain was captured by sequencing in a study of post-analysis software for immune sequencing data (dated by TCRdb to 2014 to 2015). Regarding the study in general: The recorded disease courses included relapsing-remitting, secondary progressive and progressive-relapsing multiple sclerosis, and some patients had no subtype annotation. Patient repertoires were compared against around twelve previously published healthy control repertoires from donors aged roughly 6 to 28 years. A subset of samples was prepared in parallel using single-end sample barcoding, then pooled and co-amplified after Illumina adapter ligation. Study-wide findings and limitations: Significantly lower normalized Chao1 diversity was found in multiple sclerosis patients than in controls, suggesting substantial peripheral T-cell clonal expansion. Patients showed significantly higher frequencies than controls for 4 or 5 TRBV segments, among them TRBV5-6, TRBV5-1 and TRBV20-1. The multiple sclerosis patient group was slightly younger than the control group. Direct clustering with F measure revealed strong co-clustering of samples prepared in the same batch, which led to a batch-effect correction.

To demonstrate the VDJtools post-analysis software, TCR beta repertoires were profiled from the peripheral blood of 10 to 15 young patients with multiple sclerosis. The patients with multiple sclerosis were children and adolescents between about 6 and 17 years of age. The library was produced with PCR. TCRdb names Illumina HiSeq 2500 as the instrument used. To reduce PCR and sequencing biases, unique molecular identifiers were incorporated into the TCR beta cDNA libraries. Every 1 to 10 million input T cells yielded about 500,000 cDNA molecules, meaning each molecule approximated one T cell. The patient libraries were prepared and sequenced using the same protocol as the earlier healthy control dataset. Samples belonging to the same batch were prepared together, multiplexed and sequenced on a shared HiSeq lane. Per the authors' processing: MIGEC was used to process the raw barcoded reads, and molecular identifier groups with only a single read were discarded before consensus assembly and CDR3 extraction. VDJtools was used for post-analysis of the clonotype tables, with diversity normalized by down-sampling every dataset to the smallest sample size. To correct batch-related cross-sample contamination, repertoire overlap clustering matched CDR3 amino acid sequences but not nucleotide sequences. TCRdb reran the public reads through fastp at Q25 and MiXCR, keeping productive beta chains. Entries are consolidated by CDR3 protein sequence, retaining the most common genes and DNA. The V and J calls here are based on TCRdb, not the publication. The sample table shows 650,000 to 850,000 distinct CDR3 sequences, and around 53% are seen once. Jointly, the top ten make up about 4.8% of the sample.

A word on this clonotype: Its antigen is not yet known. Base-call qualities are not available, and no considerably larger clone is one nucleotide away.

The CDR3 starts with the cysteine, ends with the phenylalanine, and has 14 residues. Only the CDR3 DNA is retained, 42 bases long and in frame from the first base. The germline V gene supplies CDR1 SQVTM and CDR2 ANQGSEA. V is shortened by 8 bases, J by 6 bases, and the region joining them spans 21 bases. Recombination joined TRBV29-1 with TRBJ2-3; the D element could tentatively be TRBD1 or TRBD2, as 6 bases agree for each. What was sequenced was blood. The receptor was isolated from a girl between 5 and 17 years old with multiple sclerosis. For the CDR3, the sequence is CSLRRGDFWDTQYF. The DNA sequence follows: TGCAGCCTCCGGAGGGGGGATTTTTGGGATACGCAGTATTTT.